In its sample, the clone carrying this TCR beta chain was seen many times. Germline CDR1 reads DFQATT; CDR2 reads SNEGSKA (reference sequence). Trimming removed 0 bases from V and 1 base from J, with 10 bases in between. This CDR3 comprises 14 residues. CDR3 regions were amplified by Arm-PCR using iRepertoire HTBI primers to build TCR beta libraries. TCRdb re-analysed the multiplex PCR reads in MiXCR, keeping a single row per CDR3 protein. The sample includes approximately 390,000 distinct CDR3 sequences, under 20% seen only once; the top ten take 20%. This sample is drawn from a study of regulatory T cells in long-lasting Graves disease. The wider study: Graves' patients (newly diagnosed) had been on antithyroid drugs under 3 months.

The time point was: newly diagnosed GD, antithyroid drugs for less than 3 months. PBMCs provided the RNA from which the TCR library was made. EDTA tubes were used for drawing around 8.2 milliliters of peripheral blood. These same data were also listed under a study on T cells in Graves' hyperthyroidism and ophthalmopathy. This second study notes: A model of 13 V-J features distinguished ophthalmopathy from stable hyperthyroidism.

Material: peripheral blood mononuclear cells (PBMCs), obtained at new diagnosis, from a patient treated with antithyroid drugs. The V gene is TRBV20-1, the J gene TRBJ2-7, with a weak D call TRBD1 (6 bases). The TCR was taken from a woman younger than 35 with Graves disease. The CDR3 here is CSARDPDRSYEQYF. The CDR3 region has the DNA TGCAGTGCTAGAGACCCTGACAGGTCCTACGAGCAGTACTTC.